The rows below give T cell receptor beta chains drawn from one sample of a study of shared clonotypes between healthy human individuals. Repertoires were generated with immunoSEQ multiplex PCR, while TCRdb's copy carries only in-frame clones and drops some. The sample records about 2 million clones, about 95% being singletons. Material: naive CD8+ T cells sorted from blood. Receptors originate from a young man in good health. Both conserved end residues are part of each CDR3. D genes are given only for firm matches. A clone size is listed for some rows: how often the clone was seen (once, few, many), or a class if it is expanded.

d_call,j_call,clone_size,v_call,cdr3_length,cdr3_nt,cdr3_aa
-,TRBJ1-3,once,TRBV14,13,TGTGCCAGCAGCCAAGCTGACGGACACACCATATATTTT,CASSQADGHTIYF
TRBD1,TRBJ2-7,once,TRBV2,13,TGTGCCAGCAGTCCGGGACAGACCTACGAGCAGTACTTC,CASSPGQTYEQYF
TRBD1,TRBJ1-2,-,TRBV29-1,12,TGCAGCGTGCCGGGACAGGGGTCCGGCAACACCTTC,CSVPGQGSGNTF
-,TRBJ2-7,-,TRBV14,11,TGTGCCAGCAGCCAAGGTAACGAGCAGTACTTC,CASSQGNEQYF
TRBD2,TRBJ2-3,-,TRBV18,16,TGTGCCAGCTCCCGACTAGCGGGGGGGTACACAGATACGCAGTATTTT,CASSRLAGGYTDTQYF
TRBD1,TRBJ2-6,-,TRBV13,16,TGTGCCAGCACCGACAGGGGGCTAACTGGGGCCAACGTCCTGACTTTC,CASTDRGLTGANVLTF
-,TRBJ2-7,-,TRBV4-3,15,TGCGCCAGCAGCCAAGGCCCGGACAGAGCCTACGAGCAGTACTTC,CASSQGPDRAYEQYF
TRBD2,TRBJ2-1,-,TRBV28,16,TGTGCCAGCAGTTTGAGAAGCGGGGGGGCCTGGAATGAGCAGTTCTTC,CASSLRSGGAWNEQFF
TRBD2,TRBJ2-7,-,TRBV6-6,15,TGTGCCAGCAGTTATCCGACTAGCGGGTCCTACGAGCAGTACTTC,CASSYPTSGSYEQYF
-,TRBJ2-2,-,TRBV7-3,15,TGTGCCAGCAGCTTGTCTGGACCTTATCCAGAGGAGCTGTTTTTT,CASSLSGPYPEELFF
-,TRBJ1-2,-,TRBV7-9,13,TGTGCCAGCAGCCCCGGGGTTGACTATGGCTACACCTTC,CASSPGVDYGYTF
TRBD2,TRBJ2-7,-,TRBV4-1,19,TGCGCCAGCAGCCAGGTTTATCCTCCCTTTAGCGGGAGTAAGGACGAGCAGTACTTC,CASSQVYPPFSGSKDEQYF
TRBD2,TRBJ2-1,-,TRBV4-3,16,TGCGCCAGCAGCCAAGGGTATAGCGGGAGTATCGATGAGCAGTTCTTC,CASSQGYSGSIDEQFF
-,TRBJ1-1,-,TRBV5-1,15,TGCGCCAGCAGCTTGGCCGGAGAGGGGTGGACTGAAGCTTTCTTT,CASSLAGEGWTEAFF
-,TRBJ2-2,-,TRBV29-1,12,TGCAGCGTTGTGGGGTTGGGCGGGGAGCTGTTTTTT,CSVVGLGGELFF
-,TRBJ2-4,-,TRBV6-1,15,TGTGCCAGCACGCCGACTCCGGCTGTCAAAAACATTCAGTACTTC,CASTPTPAVKNIQYF
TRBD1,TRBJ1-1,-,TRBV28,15,TGTGCCAGCAGTGGACAGGGGGCTTACTTAACTGAAGCTTTCTTT,CASSGQGAYLTEAFF
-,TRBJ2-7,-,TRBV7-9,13,TGTGCCAGCAGCTCCCGGACGTCGGGCGAGCAGTACTTC,CASSSRTSGEQYF
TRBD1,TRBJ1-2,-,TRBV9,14,TGTGCCAGCAGCGGGACAGGGGGTATCGATGGCTACACCTTC,CASSGTGGIDGYTF
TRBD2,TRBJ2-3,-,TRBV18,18,TGTGCCAGCTCACCACCGGCCGGGAGGAGGGGAACCACAGATACGCAGTATTTT,CASSPPAGRRGTTDTQYF
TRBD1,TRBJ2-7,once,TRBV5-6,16,TGTGCCAGCAGCGAAGGACAGGGGATCTACTCCTACGAGCAGTACTTC,CASSEGQGIYSYEQYF
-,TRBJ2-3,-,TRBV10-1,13,TGCGCCAGCAGTGCTCTTCTCACAGATACGCAGTATTTT,CASSALLTDTQYF
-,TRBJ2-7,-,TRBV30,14,TGTGCCTGGAGTGGGGCGGAGGGGCGGGACGAGCAGTACTTC,CAWSGAEGRDEQYF
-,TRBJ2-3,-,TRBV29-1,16,TGCAGCGTTGAAGATCAAAGGGTTTTGATTCCAGATACGCAGTATTTT,CSVEDQRVLIPDTQYF
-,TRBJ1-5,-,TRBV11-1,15,TGTGCCAGCAGCTTCTGGGACACAAGCAATCAGCCCCAGCATTTT,CASSFWDTSNQPQHF
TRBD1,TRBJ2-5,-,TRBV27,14,TGTGCCAGCAGTTGGGACAGGGCCCAAGAGACCCAGTACTTC,CASSWDRAQETQYF
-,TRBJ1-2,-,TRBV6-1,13,TGTGCCAGCTCAGGAGAGGGAGTGGAAGGCTACACCTTC,CASSGEGVEGYTF
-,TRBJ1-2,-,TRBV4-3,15,TGCGCCAGCAGCCAAGGGGTGGTTGACTTCTATGGCTACACCTTC,CASSQGVVDFYGYTF